These 21 T cell receptor beta chains were sequenced from one sample in a study of T-cell memory formation after mild COVID-19. TCRdb re-analysed the 5' RACE reads in MiXCR, keeping a single row per CDR3 protein. The sample comprises 250,000 to 300,000 distinct CDR3 sequences, about 17% of which are singletons, and around 23% rests with the top ten. Material: PBMCs or a T cell subset sorted from them (not recorded which). These receptors were taken from a young man who had mild COVID-19 (a few samples of this study predate the infection). Cell type and time point are not known.

At least ten counts were recorded for this clonotype. The rearrangement joins TRBV11-2 to TRBJ2-5; 7 positions agree with TRBD1. The CDR3 covers 14 residues. CDR1 and CDR2 from the germline V gene are SGHAT and FQNNGV. The trim removed 2 bases at V and 4 bases at J, leaving 4 bases unmatched. The CDR3 region has the DNA TGTGCCAGCAGCTTAAGGCCAGGGGGAGAGACCCAGTACTTC. It translates to CASSLRPGGETQYF.

This clonotype was found many times. The chain links TRBV5-1 to TRBJ1-6, with D perhaps matching TRBD1 (5 bases). V lost 0 bases, J lost 4 bases, and 5 bases lay in between. The germline V gene encodes CDR1 SGHRS and CDR2 YFSETQ. The CDR3 contains 14 residues. The DNA of the CDR3 is TGCGCCAGCAGCTTGGGACAGTATAATTCACCCCTCCACTTT. As protein: CASSLGQYNSPLHF.

In its sample, this clonotype was seen a few times. J is TRBJ1-6 and V is TRBV5-1, with D uncertain. Germline CDR1 is SGHRS and CDR2 is YFSETQ. V lost 2 bases, J lost 5 bases, and 20 bases lay in between. CDR3 size: 18 residues. CDR3 protein: CASSLGIQTALNNSPLHF. The CDR3, as DNA: TGCGCCAGCAGCTTAGGTATCCAAACAGCACTTAATAATTCACCCCTCCACTTT.

This clonotype was recorded a few times. The rearrangement joins TRBV5-6 to TRBJ2-2; possible D gene TRBD1, 5 bases. The V end was cut by 2 bases, the J end by 3 bases, with 11 bases between. The length of the CDR3 is 15 residues. Germline V gene lookup returns CDR1 SGHDT and CDR2 YYEEEE. The CDR3 here is CASSLVDRDTGELFF. CDR3 in DNA: TGTGCCAGCAGCTTAGTTGACAGAGACACCGGGGAGCTGTTTTTT.

This chain joins TRBV7-9 and TRBJ2-1; D gene ambiguous. Trimming removed 1 base at V and 8 bases at J, with 3 bases between. CDR1 is SEHNR and CDR2 is FQNEAQ in the germline V gene (reference sequence). This CDR3 comprises 11 residues. Written as DNA, the CDR3 is TGTGCCAGCAGCTTAGGTCATGAGCAGTTCTTC. Its translation: CASSLGHEQFF.

This clonotype has more than one count but fewer than ten. The gene calls are TRBV9 and TRBJ2-3; the D gene could be TRBD1 or TRBD2 (6 bases each). This CDR3 has 16 amino acids. Trimming shortened V by 4 bases and J by 2 bases, and 17 bases separated the two germline ends. Per germline, CDR1 SGDLS and CDR2 YYNGEE. As DNA, the CDR3 is TGTGCCAGCAGCATCACGGGGGCCAAATTCACAGATACGCAGTATTTT. Its protein product is CASSITGAKFTDTQYF.

This clonotype has just a few counts. The rearrangement joins TRBV4-3 to TRBJ1-6; 7 bases are a match to TRBD1. The CDR3 has 21 amino acids. Germline CDR1 LGHNA, CDR2 YSLEER. V shed 0 bases, J shed 6 bases, and the junction held 20 bases outside the gene matches. The CDR3 nucleotides read TGCGCCAGCAGCCAAGATAAGGGTAGGAGGGGGCCCGAGGGACTTAATTCACCCCTCCACTTT. The encoded protein is CASSQDKGRRGPEGLNSPLHF.

At least ten counts were recorded for this clonotype. The gene calls are TRBV5-1 and TRBJ2-3; 9 nucleotides line up with TRBD1. Germline CDR1 SGHRS, CDR2 YFSETQ. This CDR3 spans 17 amino acids. V gave up 1 base and J gave up 4 bases; unmatched junction bases: 10. This CDR3 is CASSLIVGTGLSDTQYF. In nucleotides, the CDR3 is TGCGCCAGCAGCTTGATCGTCGGGACAGGGCTATCAGATACGCAGTATTTT.

The rearrangement joins TRBV2 to TRBJ1-2, with 7 bases matching TRBD1. The CDR3 length is 15 residues. CDR1 is SNHLY, CDR2 FYNNEI, per germline. V shed 6 bases and J 4 bases; nucleotides not matched to a gene: 11. This chain's CDR3 is CASRTSTGPFYGYTF. As DNA, the CDR3 is TGTGCCAGCAGGACCTCGACAGGGCCCTTCTATGGCTACACCTTC.

The chain combines TRBV20-1 with TRBJ2-3; 8 positions agree with TRBD2. Germline V lookup: CDR1 DFQATT, CDR2 SNEGSKA (reference sequence). The length of the CDR3 is 18 residues. Trimming cost V 3 bases and J 0 bases; bases outside gene matches: 14. CDR3 coding DNA: TGCAGTGCTAGCGGGCAGAAACCGGGGGGGCTGAGCACAGATACGCAGTATTTT. This sequence encodes CSASGQKPGGLSTDTQYF.

This clonotype turned up a few times. This chain joins TRBV11-2 and TRBJ1-1, with a tentative D call TRBD1 (5 bases). CDR3 size: 15 residues. V was trimmed by 4 bases and J by 2 bases, leaving 14 bases between them. CDR1 is SGHAT and CDR2 is FQNNGV in the germline V gene. Here the CDR3 reads CASSYILQENTEAFF. CDR3 in DNA: TGTGCCAGCAGCTATATTTTACAGGAAAACACTGAAGCTTTCTTT. Filled out from reference TRBV11-2 and TRBJ1-1, the complete variable domain reads EAGVAQSPRYKIIEKRQSVAFWCNPISGHATLYWYQQILGQGPKLLIQFQNNGVVDDSQLPKDRFSAERLKGVDSTLKIQPAKLEDSAVYLCASSYILQENTEAFFGQGTRLTVV.

This clonotype turned up a few times. The chain joins TRBV2 to TRBJ2-7; 9 bases fit TRBD2. With V trimmed by 5 bases and J by 1 base, 6 bases remained unmatched. The CDR3 spans 15 residues. The germline V gene encodes CDR1 SNHLY and CDR2 FYNNEI. CDR3 region: CASSPESGGSYEQYF. The CDR3 DNA reads as TGTGCCAGCAGTCCCGAAAGCGGGGGGTCCTACGAGCAGTACTTC.

This rearrangement joins TRBV6-1 to TRBJ2-7, with a weak D call TRBD2 (6 bases). Deletions cut 6 bases from V and 3 bases from J, with 15 bases between. Per germline, CDR1 MNHNS and CDR2 SASEGT. This CDR3 has 14 residues. The DNA for the CDR3 is TGTGCCAGCAGGAGGGATGCGGGGTTCTACGAGCAGTACGTC. Residues: CASRRDAGFYEQYV.

This clonotype was found many times. The rearrangement joins TRBV12-3 or TRBV12-4 to TRBJ2-2, with D perhaps matching TRBD2 (5 bases). V was shortened by 2 bases and J by 5 bases, with 18 bases between the two germline ends. This CDR3 contains 17 residues. The CDR3 DNA reads as TGTGCCAGCAGTTTATCATCCGGGGTTGGTAGTACCGGGGAGCTGTTTTTT. Translated, it gives CASSLSSGVGSTGELFF.

This clonotype has just a few counts. This chain joins TRBV27 and TRBJ2-3, with unresolved D. Trimming removed 3 bases from V and 2 bases from J, with 6 bases in between. There are 13 residues in the CDR3. CDR1 MNHEY and CDR2 SMNVEV come from the germline V gene (reference sequence). DNA of the CDR3: TGTGCCAGCAGTTTCACATTCACAGATACGCAGTATTTT. It codes for CASSFTFTDTQYF.

J is TRBJ2-5 and V is TRBV20-1; 8 nucleotides align to TRBD1. CDR3 length equals 20 residues. The germline V gene has CDR1 DFQATT and CDR2 SNEGSKA (reference sequence). Trimming cost V 0 bases and J 0 bases; bases outside gene matches: 18. The CDR3 sequence is CSARDLRGRQGSSYQETQYF. As DNA, the CDR3 is TGCAGTGCTAGAGATCTCAGGGGGCGCCAGGGTAGCTCATACCAAGAGACCCAGTACTTC.

Ten or more counts support this clonotype. This chain connects TRBV18 to TRBJ1-1; no clear D. There are 15 residues in the CDR3. Trimming removed 0 bases from V and 3 bases from J, with 11 bases in between. CDR1 and CDR2 from the germline V gene are KGHSH and LQKENI. The DNA for the CDR3 is TGTGCCAGCTCACCACCTTCACGGGCCGACACTGAAGCTTTCTTT. This gives the protein CASSPPSRADTEAFF.

This clonotype was seen a few times. V usage is TRBV6-6 and J usage is TRBJ1-2; no firm D call. Trimming pared 3 bases from V and 2 bases from J, leaving 10 bases between. This CDR3 has 14 residues. Looked up from germline, CDR1 is MNHNY and CDR2 is SVGAGI (reference sequence). CDR3 in DNA: TGTGCCAGCAGTTATGTGACAATCAACTATGGCTACACCTTC. It is translated as CASSYVTINYGYTF.

This clonotype was detected a few times. This chain uses TRBV6-5 with TRBJ1-5; D call uncertain. Germline V CDR1 and CDR2: MNHEY, SVGAGI. V was shortened by 4 bases and J by 0 bases, with 16 bases between the two germline ends. This CDR3 region has 17 residues. The CDR3 reads CASSSSPGPYSNQPQHF. Here the CDR3 DNA reads TGTGCCAGCAGTTCCTCACCGGGTCCTTATAGCAATCAGCCCCAGCATTTT.

The chain combines TRBV6-5 with TRBJ1-2; D remains ambiguous. Trimming took 5 bases from V and 4 from J, leaving 17 bases between them. The germline gives CDR1 MNHEY, CDR2 SVGAGI. This CDR3 has 15 residues. CDR3 sequence reads: CASSRLQTYSYGYTF. The CDR3 bases are TGTGCCAGCAGTCGCCTTCAGACCTACTCCTATGGCTACACCTTC.

The chain is built from TRBV6-5 and TRBJ1-1; the D is unclear. Germline CDR1 and CDR2: MNHEY and SVGAGI. The germline V and J ends were trimmed by 2 bases and 0 bases, with 7 bases remaining between them. The CDR3 sequence is 14 residues long. In DNA, the CDR3 is TGTGCCAGCAGTTACGGGGTACTGAACACTGAAGCTTTCTTT. Translating it yields CASSYGVLNTEAFF.